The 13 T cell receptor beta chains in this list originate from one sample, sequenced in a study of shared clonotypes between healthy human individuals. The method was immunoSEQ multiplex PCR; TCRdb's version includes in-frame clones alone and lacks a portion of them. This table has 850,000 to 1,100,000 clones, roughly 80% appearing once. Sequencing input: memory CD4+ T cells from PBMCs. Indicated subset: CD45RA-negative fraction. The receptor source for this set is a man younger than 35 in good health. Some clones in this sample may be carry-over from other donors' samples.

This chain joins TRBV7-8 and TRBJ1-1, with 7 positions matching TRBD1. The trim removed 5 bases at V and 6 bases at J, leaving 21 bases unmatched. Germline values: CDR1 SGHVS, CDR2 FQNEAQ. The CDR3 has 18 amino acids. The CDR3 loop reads CASSRTSGGTFLSSEAFF. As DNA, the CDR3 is TGTGCCAGCAGCCGAACTTCAGGGGGGACCTTCCTCAGCTCTGAAGCTTTCTTT.

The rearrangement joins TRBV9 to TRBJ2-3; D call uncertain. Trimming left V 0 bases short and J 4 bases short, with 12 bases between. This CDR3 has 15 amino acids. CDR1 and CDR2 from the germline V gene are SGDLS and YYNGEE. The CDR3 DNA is TGTGCCAGCAGCGTAGCCCCCATCGTGTCAGATACGCAGTATTTT. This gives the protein CASSVAPIVSDTQYF.

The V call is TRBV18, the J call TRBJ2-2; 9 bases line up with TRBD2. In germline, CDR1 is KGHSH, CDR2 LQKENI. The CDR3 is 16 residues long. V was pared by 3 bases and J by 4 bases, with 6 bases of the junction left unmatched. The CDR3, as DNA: TGTGCCAGCTCACCTAAGACTAGCGGCAGCACCGGGGAGCTGTTTTTT. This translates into CASSPKTSGSTGELFF.

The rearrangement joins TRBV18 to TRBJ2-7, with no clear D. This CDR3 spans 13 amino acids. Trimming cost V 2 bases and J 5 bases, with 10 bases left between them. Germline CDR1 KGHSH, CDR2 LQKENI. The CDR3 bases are TGTGCCAGCTCACCAGCTGGAATGCACGAGCAGTACTTC. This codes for CASSPAGMHEQYF.

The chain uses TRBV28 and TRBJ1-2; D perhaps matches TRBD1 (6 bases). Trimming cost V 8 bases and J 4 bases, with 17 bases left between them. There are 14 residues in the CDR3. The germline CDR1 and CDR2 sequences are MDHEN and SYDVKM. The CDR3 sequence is CASLLGGGGYGYTF. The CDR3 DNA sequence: TGTGCCAGCCTCCTTGGGGGAGGGGGCTATGGCTACACCTTC.

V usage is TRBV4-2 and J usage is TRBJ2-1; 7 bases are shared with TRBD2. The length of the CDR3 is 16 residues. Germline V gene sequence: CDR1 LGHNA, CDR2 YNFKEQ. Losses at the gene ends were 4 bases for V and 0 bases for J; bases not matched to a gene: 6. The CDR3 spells CASSLTGLVSYNEQFF. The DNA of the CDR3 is TGTGCCAGCAGCCTTACCGGACTAGTCTCCTACAATGAGCAGTTCTTC.

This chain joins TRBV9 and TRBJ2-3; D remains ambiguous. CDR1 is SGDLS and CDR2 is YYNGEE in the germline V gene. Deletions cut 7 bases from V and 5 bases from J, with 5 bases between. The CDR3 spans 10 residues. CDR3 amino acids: CASLRDTQYF. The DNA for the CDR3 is TGTGCCAGCCTGAGAGATACGCAGTATTTT.

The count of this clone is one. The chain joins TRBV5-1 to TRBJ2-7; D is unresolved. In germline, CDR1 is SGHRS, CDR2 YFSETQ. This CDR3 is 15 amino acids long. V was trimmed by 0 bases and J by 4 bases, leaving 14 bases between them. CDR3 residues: CASSLASGSAYEQYF. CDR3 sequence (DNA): TGCGCCAGCAGCTTGGCGTCAGGATCGGCTTACGAGCAGTACTTC.

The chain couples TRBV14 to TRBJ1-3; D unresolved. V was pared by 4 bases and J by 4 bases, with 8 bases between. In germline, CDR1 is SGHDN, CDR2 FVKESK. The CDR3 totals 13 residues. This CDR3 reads CASSPRWGNTIYF. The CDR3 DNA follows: TGTGCCAGCAGCCCCCGATGGGGAAACACCATATATTTT.

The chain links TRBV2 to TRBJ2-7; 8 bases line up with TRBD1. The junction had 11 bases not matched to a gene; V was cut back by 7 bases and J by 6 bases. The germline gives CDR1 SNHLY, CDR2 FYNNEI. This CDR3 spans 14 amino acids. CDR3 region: CASMQQGVGIEQYF. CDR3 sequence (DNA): TGTGCCAGCATGCAACAGGGGGTCGGGATCGAGCAGTACTTC.

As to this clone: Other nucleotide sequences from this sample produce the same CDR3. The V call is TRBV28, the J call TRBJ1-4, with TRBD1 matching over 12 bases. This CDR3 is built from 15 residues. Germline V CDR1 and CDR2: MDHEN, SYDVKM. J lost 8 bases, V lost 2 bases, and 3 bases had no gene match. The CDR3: CASSLSGTGGEKLFF. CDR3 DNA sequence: TGTGCCAGCAGTTTAAGCGGGACAGGGGGCGAAAAACTGTTTTTT.

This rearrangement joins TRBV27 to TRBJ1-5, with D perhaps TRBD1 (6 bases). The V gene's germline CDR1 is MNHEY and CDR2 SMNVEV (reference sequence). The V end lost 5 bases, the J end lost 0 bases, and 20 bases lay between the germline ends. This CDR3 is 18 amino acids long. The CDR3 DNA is TGTGCCAGCAGTCCTGCCCTCGAGGGGGGGTATAGCAATCAGCCCCAGCATTTT. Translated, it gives CASSPALEGGYSNQPQHF.

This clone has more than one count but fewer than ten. As DNA, the CDR3 is TGTGCCAGCAGCCCCGGGACTAGCGGGAGATACTACGAGCAGTACTTC. Its protein product is CASSPGTSGRYYEQYF. The V call is TRBV11-2, the J call TRBJ2-7; TRBD2 aligns across 14 bases. V was clipped by 5 bases and J by 3 bases; unmatched bases: 6. The length of the CDR3 is 16 residues. Germline V lookup: CDR1 SGHAT, CDR2 FQNNGV.